This T cell receptor beta chain was identified in a study of monozygotic twins with inflammatory bowel disease. Notes on the study in general: Individual T cell subtypes were not distinguishable.

In preparing each TCR library, 3,000 to 4,000 ng of total RNA was used. After re-calling the 5' RACE reads, TCRdb lists one entry per CDR3 protein, DNA absent. This table lists 400,000 or so distinct CDR3 sequences. Concerning this clonotype itself: Its antigen is unidentified.

This TCR was recovered from a human donor with ulcerative colitis or Crohn's disease, or a healthy co-twin of an affected twin (not recorded which). Material for sequencing was blood.

The CDR3 sequence: CASRTEGISYEQYF. V usage is TRBV28 and J usage is TRBJ2-7; TCRdb names TRBD2, which stays unverified in the absence of DNA. The CDR3 is made up of 14 amino acids. Germline V gene lookup returns CDR1 MDHEN and CDR2 SYDVKM.